What follows is one T cell receptor (beta chain) and its context. The CDR3 spans 14 residues. Germline V lookup: CDR1 SNHLY, CDR2 FYNNEI. V shed 10 bases, J shed 7 bases, and the junction held 12 bases outside the gene matches. This sample was included in a study of naive and memory T cell subsets. The beta constant-region primer was an equimolar mix of two oligonucleotides covering TRBC1 and TRBC2. Ligated cDNA was amplified by four rounds of PCR with nested alpha and beta constant-region primers and SP2. TCRdb re-called the UMI-ligation and nested PCR reads with MiXCR, one entry per CDR3 protein. The sample lists about 120,000 distinct CDR3 sequences, 36% occurring once. Sequential positive selection took CD4 T cells first, then CD8 T cells. Cells stained for CD3, CD4, CD8, CD45RA, CD27 and viability were sorted into four CD45RA/CD27 subsets.

Input material: central memory CD4+ T cells from blood. This receptor was identified in a human donor in good health. The rearrangement uses TRBV2 and TRBJ2-3; TRBD1 agrees at 9 bases. The CDR3 loop is CATRDREGLNTQYF. The CDR3 DNA reads as TGTGCCACGAGGGACAGGGAGGGACTGAATACGCAGTATTTT.